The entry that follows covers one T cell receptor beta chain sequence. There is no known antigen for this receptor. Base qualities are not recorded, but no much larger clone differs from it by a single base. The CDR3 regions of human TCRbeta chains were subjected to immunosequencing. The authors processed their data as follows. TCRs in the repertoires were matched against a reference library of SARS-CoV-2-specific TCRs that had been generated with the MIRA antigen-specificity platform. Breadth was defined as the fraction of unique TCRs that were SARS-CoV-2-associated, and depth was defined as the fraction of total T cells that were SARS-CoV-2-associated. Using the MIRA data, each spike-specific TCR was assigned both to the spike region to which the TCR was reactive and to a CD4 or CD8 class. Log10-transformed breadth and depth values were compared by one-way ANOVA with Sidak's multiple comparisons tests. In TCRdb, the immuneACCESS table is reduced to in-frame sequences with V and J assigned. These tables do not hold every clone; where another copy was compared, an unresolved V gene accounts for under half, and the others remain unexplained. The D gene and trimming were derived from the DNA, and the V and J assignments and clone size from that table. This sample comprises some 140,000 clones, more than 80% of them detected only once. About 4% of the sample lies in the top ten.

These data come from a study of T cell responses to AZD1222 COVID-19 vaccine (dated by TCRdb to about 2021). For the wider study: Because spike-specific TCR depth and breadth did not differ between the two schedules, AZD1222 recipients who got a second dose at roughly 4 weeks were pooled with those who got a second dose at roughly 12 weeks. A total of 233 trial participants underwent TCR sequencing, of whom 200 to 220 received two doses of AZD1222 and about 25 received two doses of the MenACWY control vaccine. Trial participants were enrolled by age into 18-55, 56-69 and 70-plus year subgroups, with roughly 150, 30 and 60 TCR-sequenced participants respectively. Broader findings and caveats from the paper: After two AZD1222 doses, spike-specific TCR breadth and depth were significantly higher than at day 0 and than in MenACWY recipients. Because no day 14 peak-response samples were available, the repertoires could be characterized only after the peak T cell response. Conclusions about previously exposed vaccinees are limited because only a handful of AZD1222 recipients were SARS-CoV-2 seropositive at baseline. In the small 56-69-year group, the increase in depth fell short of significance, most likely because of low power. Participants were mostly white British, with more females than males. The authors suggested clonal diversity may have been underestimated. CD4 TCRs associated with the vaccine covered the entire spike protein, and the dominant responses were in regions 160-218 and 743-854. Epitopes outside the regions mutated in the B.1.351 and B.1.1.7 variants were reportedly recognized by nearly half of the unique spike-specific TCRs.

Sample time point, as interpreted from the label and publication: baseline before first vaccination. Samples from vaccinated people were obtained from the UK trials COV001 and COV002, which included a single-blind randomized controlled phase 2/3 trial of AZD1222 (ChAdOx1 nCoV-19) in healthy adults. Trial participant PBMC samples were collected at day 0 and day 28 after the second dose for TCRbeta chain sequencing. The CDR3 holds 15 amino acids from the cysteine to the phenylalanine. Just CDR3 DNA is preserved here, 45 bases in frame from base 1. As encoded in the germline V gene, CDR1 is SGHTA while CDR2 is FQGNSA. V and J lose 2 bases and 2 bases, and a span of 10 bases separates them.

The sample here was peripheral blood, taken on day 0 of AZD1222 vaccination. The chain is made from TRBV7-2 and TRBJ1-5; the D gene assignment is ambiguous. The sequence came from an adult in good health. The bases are TGTGCCAGCAGCTTACGGGGTTTGGGCAATCAGCCCCAGCATTTT. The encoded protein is CASSLRGLGNQPQHF.